The 25 T cell receptor beta chains below were found in one sample sequenced in a study of T cell responses to AZD1222 COVID-19 vaccine. Profiling relied on immunoSEQ multiplex PCR, and the TCRdb table lists in-frame clones only, not all of them. The table lists around 140,000 clones, roughly nine tenths of them singletons. This specimen was peripheral blood, taken 28 days after the second AZD1222 dose. The receptors derive from an adult who received the AZD1222 COVID-19 vaccine.

The rearrangement links TRBV4-1 to TRBJ1-2, with TRBD1 as a possible D gene (5 bases). CDR3 length: 16 amino acids. Trimming pared 1 base from V and 4 bases from J, leaving 16 bases between. Looked up from germline, CDR1 is MGHRA and CDR2 is YSYEKL. CDR3 residues: CASSQVLVGGIYGYTF. CDR3 coding DNA: TGCGCCAGCAGCCAAGTTCTAGTTGGGGGGATCTATGGCTACACCTTC.

The chain employs TRBV6-8 and TRBJ2-4; D remains ambiguous. Trimming cost V 11 bases and J 8 bases, with 10 bases left between them. Germline V CDR1 and CDR2: MNHGY, SAAAGT. This CDR3 spans 10 amino acids. In nucleotides, the CDR3 is TGTGCCGGGCCCCCGGACATTCAGTACTTC. Its protein is CAGPPDIQYF.

The gene calls are TRBV6-2 or TRBV6-3 and TRBJ1-6, with no clear D. V was pared by 1 base and J by 6 bases, with 16 bases between. This CDR3 is built from 17 residues. CDR1 is MNHEY, CDR2 SVGEGT, per germline. CDR3 loop: CASSYFQHPPGNSPLHF. In DNA form, the CDR3 reads TGTGCCAGCAGTTACTTCCAACATCCCCCGGGTAATTCACCCCTCCACTTT.

The genes are TRBV28 and TRBJ2-7; perhaps D is TRBD1 or TRBD2 (6 bases each). Per the germline V gene, CDR1 is MDHEN and CDR2 is SYDVKM. The CDR3 is 15 residues long. The V end lost 6 bases, the J end lost 2 bases, and 17 bases lay between the germline ends. CDR3 DNA: TGTGCCAGCAGGGGGGGCGGGTTCGTTGCCTACGAGCAGTACTTC. This codes for CASRGGGFVAYEQYF.

This clone has a single count. The chain joins TRBV6-2 or TRBV6-3 to TRBJ2-3; the D gene is possibly TRBD2 (6 bases). Trimming cost V 4 bases and J 6 bases, with 17 bases left between them. The germline gives CDR1 MNHEY, CDR2 SVGEGT. The CDR3 runs to 15 residues. CDR3 loop: CASSWPGEEMDTQYF. The CDR3 bases are TGTGCCAGCAGTTGGCCGGGAGAGGAGATGGATACGCAGTATTTT.

For the CDR3, the DNA is TGTGCCACCAGTGACAACAGGGGGATCGGTGGGACAGATACGCAGTATTTT. Translated, it gives CATSDNRGIGGTDTQYF. The genes are TRBV24-1 and TRBJ2-3; TRBD1 matches at 8 bases. Germline-derived CDR1 and CDR2 are KGHDR and SFDVKD. V lost 4 bases to trimming and J lost 3 bases; unmatched junction nucleotides: 11. This CDR3 is built from 17 residues.

J is TRBJ2-2 and V is TRBV4-3, with no clear D. CDR1 and CDR2 (germline): LGHNA, YSLEER. The V end was cut by 2 bases, the J end by 1 base, with 2 bases between. The CDR3 is 13 residues long. Here the CDR3 reads CASSQLNTGELFF. In nucleotides, the CDR3 is TGCGCCAGCAGCCAACTGAACACCGGGGAGCTGTTTTTT.

This clone was counted once. V usage is TRBV7-9 and J usage is TRBJ2-3; D perhaps matches TRBD2 (5 bases). V was clipped by 3 bases and J by 2 bases, with 9 bases between them. Germline V gene lookup returns CDR1 SEHNR and CDR2 FQNEAQ (reference sequence). The CDR3 is 14 residues long. CDR3 loop: CASSFKRNTDTQYF. CDR3 nucleotide sequence: TGTGCCAGCAGCTTCAAGCGGAACACAGATACGCAGTATTTT. Filled out from reference TRBV7-9 and TRBJ2-3, the complete variable domain reads DTGVSQNPRHKITKRGQNVTFRCDPISEHNRLYWYRQTLGQGPEFLTYFQNEAQLEKSRLLSDRFSAERPKGSFSTLEIQRTEQGDSAMYLCASSFKRNTDTQYFGPGTRLTVL.

The rearrangement links TRBV28 to TRBJ1-2; no clear D gene. V was pared by 5 bases and J by 4 bases, with 8 bases between. CDR3 length: 12 amino acids. CDR1 and CDR2 from the germline V gene are MDHEN and SYDVKM. CDR3 residues: CASSDTLYGYTF. The CDR3 DNA sequence: TGTGCCAGCAGTGACACCCTCTATGGCTACACCTTC.

The rearrangement uses TRBV4-1 and TRBJ1-4; D is unresolved. Per the germline V gene, CDR1 is MGHRA and CDR2 is YSYEKL. The CDR3 runs to 17 residues. V was clipped by 4 bases and J by 2 bases, with 17 bases between them. This chain's CDR3 is CASSPREVTGTNEKLFF. CDR3 in DNA: TGCGCCAGCAGCCCGAGGGAGGTCACGGGCACTAATGAAAAACTGTTTTTT.

This clone was counted only a few times. The chain recombines TRBV19 with TRBJ1-5, with TRBD1 matching 7 bases. The V and J ends lost 8 bases and 2 bases, in that order; junction bases with no gene match: 9. Germline CDR1 and CDR2: LNHDA and SQIVND (reference sequence). The CDR3 totals 15 residues. The CDR3 protein is CASSDRDHGNQPQHF. The CDR3 DNA sequence: TGTGCCAGTTCAGACAGGGATCATGGCAATCAGCCCCAGCATTTT. The full variable domain, with the rest looked up from reference TRBV19 and TRBJ1-5, is DGGITQSPKYLFRKEGQNVTLSCEQNLNHDAMYWYRQDPGQGLRLIYYSQIVNDFQKGDIAEGYSVSREKKESFPLTVTSAQKNPTAFYLCASSDRDHGNQPQHFGDGTRLSIL.

The J gene is TRBJ1-1, the V gene TRBV7-3; D call uncertain. The CDR3 spans 13 residues. With 5 bases removed from V and 4 bases from J, the gap between germline ends came to 11 bases. Germline loops: CDR1 SGHTA, CDR2 FQGTGA. CDR3 nucleotide sequence: TGTGCCAGCAGCCCCATTGAAAGCACTGAAGCTTTCTTT. Its protein is CASSPIESTEAFF.

This clone was counted a few times. V is TRBV28 and J is TRBJ1-5, with D possibly matching TRBD1 (5 bases). Germline V CDR1 and CDR2: MDHEN, SYDVKM. CDR3 length equals 15 residues. V shed 7 bases and J shed 2 bases, with 15 bases lying between them. The chain's CDR3 is CASTRVVYGNQPQHF. DNA for the CDR3: TGTGCCAGCACCAGGGTGGTTTACGGCAATCAGCCCCAGCATTTT.

The chain combines TRBV3-1 (or the pseudogene TRBV3-2) with TRBJ1-2; a weak D match, TRBD1 (5 bases). Trimming took off 3 bases at V and 4 bases at J, with 15 bases between the two ends. The germline V gene has CDR1 LGHDT and CDR2 YNNKEL (reference sequence). The CDR3 is 15 amino acids. DNA for the CDR3: TGTGCCAGCAGCCAGGGGACGATGAAGGGCTATGGCTACACCTTC. This sequence encodes CASSQGTMKGYGYTF.

This sequence joins TRBV7-9 and TRBJ1-1; D call uncertain. The CDR3 spans 12 residues. Germline V gene lookup returns CDR1 SEHNR and CDR2 FQNEAQ (reference sequence). V lost 6 bases to trimming and J lost 10 bases, with 15 bases between them. The CDR3: CASSNVRAGAFF. Here the CDR3 DNA reads TGTGCCAGCAGTAATGTGAGGGCAGGAGCTTTCTTT. The whole variable domain, filled in from reference TRBV7-9 and TRBJ1-1, reads DTGVSQNPRHKITKRGQNVTFRCDPISEHNRLYWYRQTLGQGPEFLTYFQNEAQLEKSRLLSDRFSAERPKGSFSTLEIQRTEQGDSAMYLCASSNVRAGAFFGQGTRLTVV.

The genes are TRBV23-1 and TRBJ2-7; TRBD1 is a possible D gene (5 bases). TRBV23-1 is assigned to the ORF class and has an uncertain function. The length of the CDR3 is 16 residues. V lost 2 bases, J lost 3 bases, and 17 bases lay in between. The CDR3 loop is CASSQDRGRIFYEQYF. Here the CDR3 DNA reads TGCGCCAGCAGTCAAGATAGGGGTCGCATTTTCTACGAGCAGTACTTC.

The chain links TRBV9 to TRBJ2-7; 8 nucleotides agree with TRBD2. The germline CDR1 and CDR2 sequences are SGDLS and YYNGEE. This CDR3 contains 15 residues. Trimming removed 4 bases from V and 2 bases from J; junction bases left unmatched: 8. The CDR3 sequence: CASSWGLGGAYEQYF. The DNA for the CDR3 is TGTGCCAGCAGCTGGGGACTAGGAGGGGCCTACGAGCAGTACTTC.

This clone was seen more than once but under ten times. V is TRBV6-4 and J is TRBJ2-2; D gene uncertain. Germline CDR1 reads MRHNA; CDR2 reads SNTAGT. Trimming removed 2 bases at V and 6 bases at J, with 10 bases between. CDR3 size: 14 residues. For the CDR3, the DNA is TGTGCCAGCAGTGACGGTACCAGTCCCGGGGAGCTGTTTTTT. Translating it yields CASSDGTSPGELFF.

This sequence joins TRBV4-1 and TRBJ2-7; either TRBD1 or TRBD2 may supply D (5 bases each). CDR3 length equals 15 residues. Germline CDR1 MGHRA, CDR2 YSYEKL. Deletions cut 3 bases from V and 3 bases from J, with 15 bases between. The CDR3 spells CASSHPDRDRYEQYF. CDR3 bases: TGCGCCAGCAGCCACCCCGACCGGGACCGCTACGAGCAGTACTTC.

As concerns this clone: At one of its ends the junction is not consistent with the germline gene, which may arise from a read error. The chain recombines TRBV28 with TRBJ2-7; no firm D call. The CDR3 is 11 amino acids. Germline lookup yields CDR1 MDHEN and CDR2 SYDVKM. This CDR3 is CASSSAYGQYF. CDR3 sequence (DNA): TGTGCCAGCAGTTCGGCCTACGGGCAGTACTTC.

The chain is built from TRBV5-1 and TRBJ2-1; 9 bases align to TRBD2. The CDR3 spans 16 residues. The V gene end was trimmed by 0 bases and the J gene end by 5 bases; junction bases not matched to a gene: 6. Germline CDR1 is SGHRS and CDR2 is YFSETQ. The CDR3, as DNA: TGCGCCAGCAGCTTGGTACCAGCGGGAGGCAACAATGAGCAGTTCTTC. This gives the protein CASSLVPAGGNNEQFF. The full variable domain, completed using reference TRBV5-1 and TRBJ2-1, is KAGVTQTPRYLIKTRGQQVTLSCSPISGHRSVSWYQQTPGQGLQFLFEYFSETQRNKGNFPGRFSGRQFSNSRSEMNVSTLELGDSALYLCASSLVPAGGNNEQFFGPGTRLTVL.

The chain employs TRBV5-1 and TRBJ2-2, with no clear D. Per the germline V gene, CDR1 is SGHRS and CDR2 is YFSETQ. The CDR3 loop spans 12 amino acids. The germline V and J ends were trimmed by 1 base and 6 bases, with 4 bases remaining between them. CDR3 coding DNA: TGCGCCAGCAGCTTGACCCCCGGGGAGCTGTTTTTT. As protein: CASSLTPGELFF.

The CDR3 spells CASSPIITGELFF. The CDR3 nucleotides read TGTGCCAGCAGCCCAATAATCACCGGGGAGCTGTTTTTT. The chain is built from TRBV9 and TRBJ2-2; D uncertain. V lost 4 bases to trimming and J lost 4 bases, with 8 bases between them. CDR1 and CDR2 (germline): SGDLS, YYNGEE. The CDR3 has 13 amino acids.

This clone was observed a single time. The chain recombines TRBV11-3 with TRBJ2-5, with D unclear. Trimming pared 0 bases from V and 3 bases from J, leaving 8 bases between. The CDR3 sequence is 14 residues long. Germline lookup yields CDR1 SGHNT and CDR2 YENEEA. CDR3 nucleotides: TGTGCCAGCAGCTTAGAGGGTAGAAAAGAGACCCAGTACTTC. This translates into CASSLEGRKETQYF.

The rearrangement uses TRBV7-2 and TRBJ2-3; D possibly corresponds to TRBD2 (7 bases). Looked up from germline, CDR1 is SGHTA and CDR2 is FQGNSA. Trimming removed 1 base from V and 4 bases from J, with 9 bases in between. This CDR3 spans 14 amino acids. CDR3 coding DNA: TGTGCCAGCAGCTTAGGGGGGGGCGCAGATACGCAGTATTTT. Encoded protein: CASSLGGGADTQYF.